The 17 T cell receptor beta chains presented below share a single source sample, sequenced in a study of beta chain features in type 1 diabetes. Sequenced material consisted of expressed TCRB transcripts (all of the isolated RNA was reverse transcribed). The assay was immunoSEQ multiplex PCR, and TCRdb's table has in-frame clones only and misses some. The top ten hold approximately 0.087% of the sample, which has roughly 610,000 clones, 15% to 18% seen once. Sequenced material: naive CD4+ T cells from blood. All receptors derive from a man aged 18 to 29 in good health.

This clone has a handful of counts. This chain connects TRBV5-4 to TRBJ1-5; 8 bases agree with TRBD1. This CDR3 spans 16 amino acids. Trimming took 4 bases from V and 2 from J; bases not matched to a gene: 8. Per germline, CDR1 SGHNT and CDR2 YYREEE (reference sequence). In DNA form, the CDR3 reads TGTGCCAGCAGCCTGACAGGGGTCGGGGGCAATCAGCCCCAGCATTTT. Protein: CASSLTGVGGNQPQHF.

This clone was observed a handful of times. The chain links TRBV9 to TRBJ1-4; D unclear. V lost 3 bases and J 7 bases, leaving 10 bases between the germline ends. The CDR3 is made up of 13 amino acids. Germline values: CDR1 SGDLS, CDR2 YYNGEE. In DNA, the CDR3 is TGTGCCAGCAGCGATGGAGCCGCTGAAAAACTGTTTTTT. Encoded protein: CASSDGAAEKLFF.

This clone was picked up a small number of times. The V gene is TRBV28, the J gene TRBJ2-7; TRBD1 agrees at 8 bases. The V gene end was trimmed by 6 bases and the J gene end by 3 bases; junction bases not matched to a gene: 13. Germline CDR1 and CDR2: MDHEN and SYDVKM. The CDR3 loop spans 16 amino acids. The CDR3 DNA is TGTGCCAGCAGGCAATCAGACAGGGGAAGAGTCTACGAGCAGTACTTC. This codes for CASRQSDRGRVYEQYF.

This clone was seen more than once but under ten times. The CDR3 protein is CASSPRPGTGDGYTF. CDR3 nucleotide sequence: TGTGCCAGCAGCCCCCGTCCCGGGACAGGGGACGGCTACACCTTC. The chain links TRBV9 to TRBJ1-2; 10 bases map to TRBD1. J gave up 8 bases and V 4 bases, and 11 bases lay outside the gene matches. The CDR3 length is 15 residues. Germline CDR1 SGDLS, CDR2 YYNGEE.

This clone showed up just a few times. The V and J genes are TRBV18 and TRBJ1-4, with D hard to call. Trimming took off 0 bases at V and 4 bases at J, with 6 bases between the two ends. The CDR3 consists of 14 residues. Germline values: CDR1 KGHSH, CDR2 LQKENI. The CDR3: CASSPPTGNEKLFF. The CDR3 region has the DNA TGTGCCAGCTCACCACCGACGGGTAATGAAAAACTGTTTTTT.

This chain connects TRBV7-7 to TRBJ2-1; 13 bases align to TRBD2. The junction had 2 bases not matched to a gene; V was cut back by 5 bases and J by 4 bases. Germline-derived CDR1 and CDR2 are SSHAT and FNYEAQ (reference sequence). This CDR3 spans 15 amino acids. This CDR3 is CASSKLAGGYNEQFF. As DNA, the CDR3 is TGTGCCAGCAGCAAACTAGCGGGAGGGTACAATGAGCAGTTCTTC.

In its sample, this clone was seen a few times. The rearrangement links TRBV30 to TRBJ1-4; D not resolved. V was pared by 2 bases and J by 8 bases, with 18 bases between. The CDR3 sequence is 15 residues long. Germline CDR1 is GTSNPN and CDR2 is SVGIG (reference sequence). CDR3 residues: CAWSLPSAQTEKLFF. CDR3 DNA: TGTGCCTGGAGTCTCCCCTCCGCCCAGACCGAAAAACTGTTTTTT.

This rearrangement joins TRBV7-2 to TRBJ2-5; the D is unclear. V was cut by 0 bases and J by 2 bases, with 13 bases left in between. Germline V CDR1 and CDR2: SGHTA, FQGNSA. The CDR3 length is 16 residues. CDR3 amino acids: CASSLASVGLQETQYF. The CDR3 region has the DNA TGTGCCAGCAGCTTAGCTTCCGTGGGATTACAAGAGACCCAGTACTTC.

This clone was detected only a few times. The chain recombines TRBV30 with TRBJ1-2; 7 bases are a match to TRBD1. Trimming took 3 bases from V and 8 from J; bases not matched to a gene: 9. Germline assignment: CDR1 GTSNPN and CDR2 SVGIG (reference sequence). There are 13 residues in the CDR3. The CDR3 spells CAWSGQVAVGYTF. In DNA form, the CDR3 reads TGTGCCTGGAGCGGACAGGTGGCTGTGGGCTACACCTTC. The whole variable domain, filled in from reference TRBV30 and TRBJ1-2, reads SQTIHQWPATLVQPVGSPLSLECTVEGTSNPNLYWYRQAAGRGLQLLFYSVGIGQISSEVPQNLSASRPQDRQFILSSKKLLLSDSGFYLCAWSGQVAVGYTFGSGTRLTVV.

The CDR3 DNA reads TGTGCCAGCAGCCAAGAACTAAGGTATTGGGATAAGAACACTGAAGCTTTCTTT. This encodes CASSQELRYWDKNTEAFF. J is TRBJ1-1 and V is TRBV4-2; no reliable D call. Germline V lookup: CDR1 LGHNA, CDR2 YNFKEQ. The CDR3 has 18 amino acids. Deletions cut 0 bases from V and 1 base from J, with 18 bases between.

The genes are TRBV18 and TRBJ1-6; no clear D. The germline gives CDR1 KGHSH, CDR2 LQKENI. This CDR3 region has 15 residues. V was pared by 3 bases and J by 4 bases, with 10 bases between. The CDR3 protein is CASSPQPTYNSPLHF. The CDR3 DNA reads TGTGCCAGCTCACCGCAGCCAACATATAATTCACCCCTCCACTTT.

This chain joins TRBV4-3 and TRBJ2-7; D is unresolved. V shed 0 bases and J shed 5 bases, with 14 bases lying between them. The CDR3 runs 15 residues. Per germline, CDR1 LGHNA and CDR2 YSLEER. The CDR3 sequence is CASSQDLPTPNEQYF. The DNA of the CDR3 is TGCGCCAGCAGCCAAGATCTCCCAACCCCAAACGAGCAGTACTTC.

This clone turned up a few times. Other nucleotide sequences from this sample produce the same CDR3. The CDR3 loop reads CASSLSSGANVLTF. The CDR3 DNA is TGTGCCAGCAGTCTCAGCTCTGGGGCCAACGTCCTGACTTTC. V usage is TRBV7-2 and J usage is TRBJ2-6; unclear D gene. There are 14 residues in the CDR3. The ends were cut back, 6 bases at V and 0 bases at J, with 6 bases in the middle. Germline V gives CDR1 SGHTA, CDR2 FQGNSA. The whole variable domain, remainder taken from reference TRBV7-2 and TRBJ2-6, is GAGVSQSPSNKVTEKGKDVELRCDPISGHTALYWYRQSLGQGLEFLIYFQGNSAPDKSGLPSDRFSAERTGGSVSTLTIQRTQQEDSAVYLCASSLSSGANVLTFGAGSRLTVL.

This clone has more than one count but fewer than ten. The chain links TRBV9 to TRBJ2-7; TRBD2 agrees at 7 bases. The CDR3 consists of 14 residues. Germline V lookup: CDR1 SGDLS, CDR2 YYNGEE. V gave up 4 bases and J gave up 5 bases; unmatched junction bases: 9. CDR3 loop: CASSLAGVLDEQYF. CDR3 bases: TGTGCCAGCAGCCTCGCGGGAGTACTGGACGAGCAGTACTTC.

This clone turned up a few times. The chain links TRBV19 to TRBJ1-1, with D unresolved. Per germline, CDR1 LNHDA and CDR2 SQIVND (reference sequence). Trimming left V 7 bases short and J 1 base short, with 16 bases between. The CDR3 runs 15 residues. CDR3 protein: CASNSAQRWNTEAFF. The CDR3 DNA reads TGTGCCAGTAACTCGGCACAAAGATGGAACACTGAAGCTTTCTTT.

V and J are TRBV5-6 and TRBJ1-5; 8 positions agree with TRBD1. V was clipped by 1 base and J by 6 bases; unmatched bases: 6. CDR3 size: 15 residues. Per the germline V gene, CDR1 is SGHDT and CDR2 is YYEEEE. The CDR3 is CASSLSRTGIQPQHF. The CDR3 DNA is TGTGCCAGCAGCTTGTCCAGGACAGGGATTCAGCCCCAGCATTTT.

This clone was detected only a few times. This chain links TRBV7-9 with TRBJ1-2, with D uncertain. The CDR3 extends over 14 amino acids. Germline-derived CDR1 and CDR2 are SEHNR and FQNEAQ (reference sequence). The V and J ends lost 5 bases and 5 bases respectively, with 15 bases between them. The CDR3 reads CASSPLVRDYGYTF. DNA for the CDR3: TGTGCCAGCAGCCCCTTGGTTAGGGATTATGGCTACACCTTC.